These 32 T cell receptor beta chains share one sample of origin, sequenced in a study of blood T cell repertoires in COVID-19. This table comes from immunoSEQ multiplex PCR, and its TCRdb copy is limited to in-frame clones, with some not included. Of 300,000 to 400,000 clones listed, approximately 92% are singletons. The sequenced sample was PBMCs or T cells enriched from blood (not recorded which). Source of these receptors: a young man who had recovered from COVID-19.

The J gene is TRBJ1-2, the V gene TRBV7-3; 7 nucleotides match TRBD1. The V gene's germline CDR1 is SGHTA and CDR2 FQGTGA. The CDR3 spans 15 residues. Trimming removed 4 bases from V and 6 bases from J; junction bases left unmatched: 11. CDR3 sequence (DNA): TGTGCCAGCAGCTCTCGACAGGGTGGGTTAGATGGCTACACCTTC. Translation: CASSSRQGGLDGYTF. Full variable domain (outside the CDR3, taken from reference TRBV7-3 and TRBJ1-2): GAGVSQTPSNKVTEKGKYVELRCDPISGHTALYWYRQSLGQGPEFLIYFQGTGAADDSGLPNDRFFAVRPEGSVSTLKIQRTERGDSAVYLCASSSRQGGLDGYTFGSGTRLTVV.

V gene TRBV18 combines with J gene TRBJ2-1; D gene uncertain. Germline CDR1 KGHSH, CDR2 LQKENI. The CDR3 spans 14 residues. The ends were cut back, 6 bases at V and 0 bases at J, with 9 bases in the middle. The CDR3 reads CASSPGGSYNEQFF. In DNA form, the CDR3 reads TGTGCCAGCTCCCCGGGTGGCTCCTACAATGAGCAGTTCTTC. Complete variable domain (other parts from reference TRBV18 and TRBJ2-1): NAGVMQNPRHLVRRRGQEARLRCSPMKGHSHVYWYRQLPEEGLKFMVYLQKENIIDESGMPKERFSAEFPKEGPSILRIQQVVRGDSAAYFCASSPGGSYNEQFFGPGTRLTVL.

The J gene is TRBJ2-3, the V gene TRBV2; 8 nucleotides match TRBD1. With V trimmed by 8 bases and J by 4 bases, 8 bases remained unmatched. The CDR3 has 14 amino acids. Germline V gene data show CDR1 as SNHLY and CDR2 as FYNNEI. CDR3 sequence: CASERQGAADTQYF. The CDR3 region has the DNA TGTGCCAGCGAGAGGCAGGGGGCAGCAGATACGCAGTATTTT.

The chain carries TRBV19 and TRBJ1-5; tentatively, D is TRBD1 (6 bases). Per the germline V gene, CDR1 is LNHDA and CDR2 is SQIVND (reference sequence). The ends were cut back, 5 bases at V and 7 bases at J, with 24 bases in the middle. There are 17 residues in the CDR3. This CDR3 reads CASSDPHHRDKDQPQHF. The CDR3 nucleotides are TGTGCCAGTAGTGACCCTCATCACAGGGACAAAGACCAGCCCCAGCATTTT.

The chain employs TRBV7-8 and TRBJ2-1, with a weak D call TRBD1 (6 bases). This CDR3 is built from 13 residues. V gave up 6 bases and J gave up 4 bases, with 10 bases separating them. The germline V gene has CDR1 SGHVS and CDR2 FQNEAQ. Written as DNA, the CDR3 is TGTGCCAGCAGAACAGGGATTTACAATGAGCAGTTCTTC. Protein product: CASRTGIYNEQFF.

This chain uses TRBV28 with TRBJ2-7; 7 positions match TRBD1. This CDR3 spans 14 amino acids. Looked up from germline, CDR1 is MDHEN and CDR2 is SYDVKM. Losses at the gene ends were 6 bases for V and 0 bases for J; bases not matched to a gene: 5. The CDR3 DNA follows: TGTGCCAGCAGCTCGGGACAGCTCTCCTACGAGCAGTACTTC. Translated, it gives CASSSGQLSYEQYF.

This clone was counted a few times. The V and J genes are TRBV7-9 and TRBJ1-1; 7 positions agree with TRBD1. Trimming cost V 5 bases and J 3 bases; bases outside gene matches: 9. CDR3 size: 15 residues. CDR1 SEHNR and CDR2 FQNEAQ come from the germline V gene (reference sequence). Written as DNA, the CDR3 is TGTGCCAGCAGCCGAGGGGGCTCGCGGTACACTGAAGCTTTCTTT. Its translation: CASSRGGSRYTEAFF.

V gene TRBV6-5 combines with J gene TRBJ2-6; possibly TRBD2 for D (6 bases). This CDR3 is 13 amino acids long. Trimming took off 6 bases at V and 4 bases at J, with 7 bases between the two ends. Germline CDR1 MNHEY, CDR2 SVGAGI. The CDR3 loop is CASRGGGANVLTF. For the CDR3, the DNA is TGTGCCAGCAGGGGGGGAGGGGCCAACGTCCTGACTTTC.

This rearrangement joins TRBV7-2 to TRBJ1-2; D not resolved. Germline V gives CDR1 SGHTA, CDR2 FQGNSA. This CDR3 is built from 13 residues. The ends were cut back, 1 base at V and 3 bases at J, with 6 bases in the middle. The CDR3 loop reads CASSLGGYYGYTF. DNA of the CDR3: TGTGCCAGCAGCTTAGGAGGGTACTATGGCTACACCTTC.

The chain couples TRBV15 to TRBJ2-3, with 10 nucleotides matching TRBD2. The germline V gene has CDR1 LNHNV and CDR2 YYDKDF (reference sequence). The CDR3 loop spans 18 amino acids. V lost 3 bases to trimming and J lost 3 bases; unmatched junction nucleotides: 12. The CDR3 loop is CATSSSAGGTSVTDTQYF. CDR3 in DNA: TGTGCCACCAGCAGCTCGGCCGGGGGGACTAGCGTAACAGATACGCAGTATTTT.

The chain employs TRBV25-1 and TRBJ1-1; D unresolved. This CDR3 region has 15 residues. CDR1 is MGHDK and CDR2 is SYGVNS in the germline V gene. Between the trimmed V and J ends, which lost 3 bases and 0 bases, there was a span of 11 bases. Here the CDR3 DNA reads TGTGCCAGCAGTGACTCGGGATATATGAACACTGAAGCTTTCTTT. Encoded protein: CASSDSGYMNTEAFF.

This chain uses TRBV2 with TRBJ2-7; 9 bases align to TRBD1. V was pared by 2 bases and J by 3 bases, with 5 bases of the junction left unmatched. This CDR3 contains 15 residues. Germline loops: CDR1 SNHLY, CDR2 FYNNEI. The DNA for the CDR3 is TGTGCCAGCAGTGAAATTGGGACAGGGAACTACGAGCAGTACTTC. Protein: CASSEIGTGNYEQYF.

This chain connects TRBV11-2 to TRBJ2-7; TRBD1 aligns across 7 bases. The V gene end was trimmed by 5 bases and the J gene end by 4 bases; junction bases not matched to a gene: 5. Germline loops: CDR1 SGHAT, CDR2 FQNNGV. CDR3 length: 13 amino acids. Written as DNA, the CDR3 is TGTGCCAGCAGCCCACAGGGGAATTACGAGCAGTACTTC. This gives the protein CASSPQGNYEQYF. The whole variable domain, remainder taken from reference TRBV11-2 and TRBJ2-7, is EAGVAQSPRYKIIEKRQSVAFWCNPISGHATLYWYQQILGQGPKLLIQFQNNGVVDDSQLPKDRFSAERLKGVDSTLKIQPAKLEDSAVYLCASSPQGNYEQYFGPGTRLTVT.

The chain couples TRBV7-9 to TRBJ2-7; D perhaps matches TRBD1 (6 bases). Deletions cut 7 bases from V and 1 base from J, with 14 bases between. CDR3 size: 14 residues. Germline V gives CDR1 SEHNR, CDR2 FQNEAQ (reference sequence). CDR3 DNA: TGTGCCAGCACCCCCGGGACACCTTCCTACGAGCAGTACTTC. Its protein product is CASTPGTPSYEQYF.

CDR3 coding DNA: TGTGCCAGCAGCCCCCTCACCGGGACACCGAACACCGGGGAGCTGTTTTTT. Amino acid sequence: CASSPLTGTPNTGELFF. The chain employs TRBV11-3 and TRBJ2-2; possibly TRBD1 for D (6 bases). CDR3 size: 17 residues. The ends were cut back, 5 bases at V and 0 bases at J, with 16 bases in the middle. In germline, CDR1 is SGHNT, CDR2 YENEEA. The full variable domain, rest sourced from reference TRBV11-3 and TRBJ2-2, is EAGVVQSPRYKIIEKKQPVAFWCNPISGHNTLYWYLQNLGQGPELLIRYENEEAVDDSQLPKDRFSAERLKGVDSTLKIQPAELGDSAVYLCASSPLTGTPNTGELFFGEGSRLTVL.

This clone was detected once. The CDR3 DNA follows: TGTGCCACCAGTGATCCGGGACTCTCACGACCCACAGATACGCAGTATTTT. This encodes CATSDPGLSRPTDTQYF. The chain links TRBV24-1 to TRBJ2-3; D may be TRBD2 (6 bases). Germline V lookup: CDR1 KGHDR, CDR2 SFDVKD. The CDR3 loop spans 17 amino acids. The V end lost 3 bases, the J end lost 2 bases, and 17 bases lay between the germline ends.

The chain joins TRBV5-1 to TRBJ2-1; TRBD1 aligns across 9 bases. After removal of 2 bases from V and 4 bases from J, the junction contained 7 bases not matched to a gene. CDR1 and CDR2 from the germline V gene are SGHRS and YFSETQ. The CDR3 extends over 16 amino acids. The CDR3 region is CASSLSGQGSYNEQFF. CDR3 coding DNA: TGCGCCAGCAGCTTATCGGGACAGGGATCATACAATGAGCAGTTCTTC.

This CDR3 reads CASRTSGQSSNQPQHF. The CDR3 nucleotides read TGTGCCAGCAGGACATCGGGACAAAGTAGCAATCAGCCCCAGCATTTT. J is TRBJ1-5 and V is TRBV7-8; TRBD1 is a possible D gene (6 bases). Germline V gene data show CDR1 as SGHVS and CDR2 as FQNEAQ. V was trimmed by 6 bases and J by 0 bases, leaving 15 bases between them. The CDR3 length is 16 residues.

The V and J genes are TRBV9 and TRBJ2-7; 9 bases are a match to TRBD2. The V and J ends lost 2 bases and 6 bases, in that order; junction bases with no gene match: 12. The CDR3 totals 16 residues. Germline V CDR1 and CDR2: SGDLS, YYNGEE. The CDR3 DNA follows: TGTGCCAGCAGCGTCGCCTCCGGGACTAGCCCGTCCGAGCAGTACTTC. Protein: CASSVASGTSPSEQYF.

The chain couples TRBV29-1 to TRBJ2-3; 12 nucleotides match TRBD2. Per germline, CDR1 SQVTM and CDR2 ANQGSEA. Trimming cost V 7 bases and J 1 base; bases outside gene matches: 3. This CDR3 is 14 amino acids long. The CDR3 loop reads CSGGLAGRTDTQYF. In nucleotides, the CDR3 is TGCAGCGGCGGACTAGCGGGGCGCACAGATACGCAGTATTTT.

The V and J genes are TRBV11-3 and TRBJ2-5; the match to TRBD1 covers 8 bases. CDR1 is SGHNT, CDR2 YENEEA, per germline. After removal of 4 bases from V and 1 base from J, the junction contained 2 bases not matched to a gene. The CDR3 is made up of 14 amino acids. The CDR3: CASSSGQGQETQYF. DNA for the CDR3: TGTGCCAGCAGCTCTGGACAGGGCCAAGAGACCCAGTACTTC.

This clone was found a few times. This chain joins TRBV2 and TRBJ1-4; D remains unclear. V was cut by 6 bases and J by 0 bases, with 11 bases left in between. CDR3 size: 15 residues. Germline V lookup: CDR1 SNHLY, CDR2 FYNNEI. CDR3 nucleotides: TGTGCCAGCAGGGCACAGCTTACAACTAATGAAAAACTGTTTTTT. This gives the protein CASRAQLTTNEKLFF.

The chain carries TRBV28 and TRBJ1-2, with D possibly matching TRBD1 (5 bases). V was pared by 3 bases and J by 4 bases, with 9 bases between. The germline V gene encodes CDR1 MDHEN and CDR2 SYDVKM. The CDR3 has 13 amino acids. The CDR3 protein is CASSLEGPYGYTF. In DNA form, the CDR3 reads TGTGCCAGCAGTTTGGAGGGACCCTATGGCTACACCTTC.

Concerning this clone: Mismatch with germline at one junction end may stem from a read error. J is TRBJ1-6 and V is TRBV10-3, with TRBD1 as a possible D gene (5 bases). This CDR3 has 13 amino acids. The germline CDR1 and CDR2 sequences are ENHRY and SYGVKD. The CDR3 nucleotides read TGCGTTACGCGGAGGGACTCTAATTCACCCCTCCACTTT. Translation gives CVTRRDSNSPLHF.

This clone was recorded only once. The chain couples TRBV7-9 to TRBJ2-7; D might be TRBD1 (6 bases). The CDR3 covers 18 residues. The germline V gene encodes CDR1 SEHNR and CDR2 FQNEAQ (reference sequence). V was pared by 4 bases and J by 6 bases, with 28 bases between. CDR3 sequence (DNA): TGTGCCAGCAGCTCCTCCCCCTCCTCCAGGTTGGGGGCGGTCGAGCAGTACTTC. Protein sequence: CASSSSPSSRLGAVEQYF.

The rearrangement joins TRBV19 to TRBJ2-2; D not resolved. Germline V gene lookup returns CDR1 LNHDA and CDR2 SQIVND (reference sequence). V lost 7 bases and J lost 8, with 11 bases in between. The CDR3 runs 12 residues. CDR3 DNA sequence: TGTGCCAGTACCCGCGAGGCAGGGGAGCTGTTTTTT. Its protein is CASTREAGELFF.

Concerning this clone: Since no conserved phenylalanine or tryptophan closes the CDR3, a read error is the likely cause. Because the CDR3's place on the DNA is in doubt, the DNA is left out and the CDR3 is given as listed by TCRdb. This chain links TRBV28 with TRBJ2-7; TRBD2, the table's D call, lacks a check against the DNA. Inclusive of both ends, the CDR3 amounts to 13 amino acids. Germline loops: CDR1 MDHEN, CDR2 SYDVKM. CDR3: CASSPSLDTSSTL.

The gene calls are TRBV6-5 and TRBJ2-2; perhaps TRBD2 as D (5 bases). Germline lookup yields CDR1 MNHEY and CDR2 SVGAGI. The CDR3 extends over 14 amino acids. V was shortened by 2 bases and J by 6 bases, with 10 bases between the two germline ends. The CDR3: CASSYQVASGELFF. Here the CDR3 DNA reads TGTGCCAGCAGTTACCAAGTAGCGTCCGGGGAGCTGTTTTTT.

This clone showed up just once. Other DNA sequences in this sample translate to the same CDR3. This chain uses TRBV12-3 or TRBV12-4 with TRBJ2-1; D is undetermined. The CDR3 runs to 11 residues. Trimming took off 2 bases at V and 9 bases at J, with 5 bases between the two ends. The CDR3 coding sequence is TGTGCCAGCAGTTTACCGGGTGAGCAGTTCTTC. This sequence encodes CASSLPGEQFF.

The genes are TRBV27 and TRBJ2-4; 8 bases are shared with TRBD2. Per germline, CDR1 MNHEY and CDR2 SMNVEV (reference sequence). Trimming cost V 5 bases and J 8 bases; bases outside gene matches: 20. The CDR3 extends over 18 amino acids. The CDR3, as DNA: TGTGCCAGCAGTCGTGTATCGGTGGCCACTAGCGGAGGGGACATTCAGTACTTC. Translation gives CASSRVSVATSGGDIQYF.

The V and J genes are TRBV28 and TRBJ1-2; D is uncertain. This CDR3 region has 15 residues. V was cut by 3 bases and J by 6 bases, with 17 bases left in between. Germline-derived CDR1 and CDR2 are MDHEN and SYDVKM. The CDR3 DNA follows: TGTGCCAGCAGTTTGGTCCGGTGGTCGCAAGATGGCTACACCTTC. This translates into CASSLVRWSQDGYTF.

The CDR3 sequence: CASSGRDVRGNTIYF. Here the CDR3 DNA reads TGTGCCAGCAGCGGGAGGGACGTACGAGGAAACACCATATATTTT. The J gene is TRBJ1-3, the V gene TRBV5-6, with D perhaps matching TRBD1 (5 bases). CDR1 and CDR2 (germline): SGHDT, YYEEEE. Trimming cost V 4 bases and J 4 bases, with 15 bases left between them. This CDR3 is 15 amino acids long.